Presented here are 5 T cell receptor beta chains from one specimen sequenced in a study of tumor-infiltrating lymphocytes in primary liver carcinoma. The researchers produced TCR beta cDNA from approximately 550 ng total RNA with a constant-region primer. Modified slightly, ARM-PCR produced TCR beta libraries over three nested multiplex PCR rounds. The study ran its first two PCR rounds for roughly 10 cycles each, using TRBV1-TRBV30 forward primers and a C-beta reverse primer. Using its own MiXCR run on the multiplex PCR reads, TCRdb lists one record per CDR3 protein. The profile covers 100,000 to 120,000 distinct CDR3 sequences, with around 83% appearing a single time and more than 15% taken by the ten largest. The tissue used was unsorted bulk material of about 17-33 mg. RNA and DNA were co-extracted from it with the AllPrep DNA/RNA mini kit. Sequences were obtained from liver tumor tissue from sampling region 3. The subset here: tumor region T3, left-lateral pole. All receptors come from a man aged 40-49 years with primary liver carcinoma and hepatitis B virus infection.

This clonotype was seen only a few times. The chain recombines TRBV19 with TRBJ2-1; TRBD1 aligns across 9 bases. Germline assignment: CDR1 LNHDA and CDR2 SQIVND (reference sequence). The ends lost 2 bases at V and 10 bases at J; junction bases unmatched: 6. This CDR3 is 14 amino acids long. CDR3 nucleotide sequence: TGTGCCAGTAGTATAAGGGGACAGGGTCTGGAGCAGTTCTTC. Protein product: CASSIRGQGLEQFF.

This chain connects TRBV6-1 to TRBJ2-5, with D perhaps TRBD2 (6 bases). V lost 6 bases and J lost 8, with 25 bases in between. The CDR3 is 16 amino acids. Germline CDR1 and CDR2: MNHNS and SASEGT. CDR3 in amino acids: CASRVRGISSRDTQYF. The DNA for the CDR3 is TGTGCCAGCAGAGTTCGGGGGATTAGCTCCCGAGATACCCAGTACTTC.

The chain links TRBV6-2 or TRBV6-3 to TRBJ1-1; D gene ambiguous. The germline V gene encodes CDR1 MNHEY and CDR2 SVGEGT. This CDR3 is 16 amino acids long. V gave up 7 bases and J gave up 4 bases, with 22 bases separating them. CDR3 in DNA: TGTGCCAGCACTATAACCTCGACGAGGGTAGTCACTGAAGCTTTCTTT. Protein sequence: CASTITSTRVVTEAFF.

This clonotype came up once. V usage is TRBV30 and J usage is TRBJ2-6; D gene uncertain. V lost 7 bases and J 0 bases, leaving 13 bases between the germline ends. In germline, CDR1 is GTSNPN, CDR2 SVGIG (reference sequence). The CDR3 is 15 amino acids. The CDR3 is CAYPDGSSGANVLTF. In DNA form, the CDR3 reads TGTGCCTACCCGGACGGCAGCTCTGGGGCCAACGTCCTGACTTTC. The full variable domain, with the rest looked up from reference TRBV30 and TRBJ2-6, is SQTIHQWPATLVQPVGSPLSLECTVEGTSNPNLYWYRQAAGRGLQLLFYSVGIGQISSEVPQNLSASRPQDRQFILSSKKLLLSDSGFYLCAYPDGSSGANVLTFGAGSRLTVL.

A remark on this clonotype: It is likely a read error, because the conserved phenylalanine at the end of the CDR3 is missing. V and J are TRBV5-5 and TRBJ2-1; 11 bases align to TRBD2. The CDR3 runs 16 residues. V lost 3 bases to trimming and J lost 7 bases; unmatched junction nucleotides: 9. The germline V gene has CDR1 SGHKS and CDR2 YYEKEE (reference sequence). The CDR3 nucleotides read TGTGCCAGCAGCTCCTTAGGGACTAGCGGCAGGAATGAGCAGTTCTTA. This sequence encodes CASSSLGTSGRNEQFL.